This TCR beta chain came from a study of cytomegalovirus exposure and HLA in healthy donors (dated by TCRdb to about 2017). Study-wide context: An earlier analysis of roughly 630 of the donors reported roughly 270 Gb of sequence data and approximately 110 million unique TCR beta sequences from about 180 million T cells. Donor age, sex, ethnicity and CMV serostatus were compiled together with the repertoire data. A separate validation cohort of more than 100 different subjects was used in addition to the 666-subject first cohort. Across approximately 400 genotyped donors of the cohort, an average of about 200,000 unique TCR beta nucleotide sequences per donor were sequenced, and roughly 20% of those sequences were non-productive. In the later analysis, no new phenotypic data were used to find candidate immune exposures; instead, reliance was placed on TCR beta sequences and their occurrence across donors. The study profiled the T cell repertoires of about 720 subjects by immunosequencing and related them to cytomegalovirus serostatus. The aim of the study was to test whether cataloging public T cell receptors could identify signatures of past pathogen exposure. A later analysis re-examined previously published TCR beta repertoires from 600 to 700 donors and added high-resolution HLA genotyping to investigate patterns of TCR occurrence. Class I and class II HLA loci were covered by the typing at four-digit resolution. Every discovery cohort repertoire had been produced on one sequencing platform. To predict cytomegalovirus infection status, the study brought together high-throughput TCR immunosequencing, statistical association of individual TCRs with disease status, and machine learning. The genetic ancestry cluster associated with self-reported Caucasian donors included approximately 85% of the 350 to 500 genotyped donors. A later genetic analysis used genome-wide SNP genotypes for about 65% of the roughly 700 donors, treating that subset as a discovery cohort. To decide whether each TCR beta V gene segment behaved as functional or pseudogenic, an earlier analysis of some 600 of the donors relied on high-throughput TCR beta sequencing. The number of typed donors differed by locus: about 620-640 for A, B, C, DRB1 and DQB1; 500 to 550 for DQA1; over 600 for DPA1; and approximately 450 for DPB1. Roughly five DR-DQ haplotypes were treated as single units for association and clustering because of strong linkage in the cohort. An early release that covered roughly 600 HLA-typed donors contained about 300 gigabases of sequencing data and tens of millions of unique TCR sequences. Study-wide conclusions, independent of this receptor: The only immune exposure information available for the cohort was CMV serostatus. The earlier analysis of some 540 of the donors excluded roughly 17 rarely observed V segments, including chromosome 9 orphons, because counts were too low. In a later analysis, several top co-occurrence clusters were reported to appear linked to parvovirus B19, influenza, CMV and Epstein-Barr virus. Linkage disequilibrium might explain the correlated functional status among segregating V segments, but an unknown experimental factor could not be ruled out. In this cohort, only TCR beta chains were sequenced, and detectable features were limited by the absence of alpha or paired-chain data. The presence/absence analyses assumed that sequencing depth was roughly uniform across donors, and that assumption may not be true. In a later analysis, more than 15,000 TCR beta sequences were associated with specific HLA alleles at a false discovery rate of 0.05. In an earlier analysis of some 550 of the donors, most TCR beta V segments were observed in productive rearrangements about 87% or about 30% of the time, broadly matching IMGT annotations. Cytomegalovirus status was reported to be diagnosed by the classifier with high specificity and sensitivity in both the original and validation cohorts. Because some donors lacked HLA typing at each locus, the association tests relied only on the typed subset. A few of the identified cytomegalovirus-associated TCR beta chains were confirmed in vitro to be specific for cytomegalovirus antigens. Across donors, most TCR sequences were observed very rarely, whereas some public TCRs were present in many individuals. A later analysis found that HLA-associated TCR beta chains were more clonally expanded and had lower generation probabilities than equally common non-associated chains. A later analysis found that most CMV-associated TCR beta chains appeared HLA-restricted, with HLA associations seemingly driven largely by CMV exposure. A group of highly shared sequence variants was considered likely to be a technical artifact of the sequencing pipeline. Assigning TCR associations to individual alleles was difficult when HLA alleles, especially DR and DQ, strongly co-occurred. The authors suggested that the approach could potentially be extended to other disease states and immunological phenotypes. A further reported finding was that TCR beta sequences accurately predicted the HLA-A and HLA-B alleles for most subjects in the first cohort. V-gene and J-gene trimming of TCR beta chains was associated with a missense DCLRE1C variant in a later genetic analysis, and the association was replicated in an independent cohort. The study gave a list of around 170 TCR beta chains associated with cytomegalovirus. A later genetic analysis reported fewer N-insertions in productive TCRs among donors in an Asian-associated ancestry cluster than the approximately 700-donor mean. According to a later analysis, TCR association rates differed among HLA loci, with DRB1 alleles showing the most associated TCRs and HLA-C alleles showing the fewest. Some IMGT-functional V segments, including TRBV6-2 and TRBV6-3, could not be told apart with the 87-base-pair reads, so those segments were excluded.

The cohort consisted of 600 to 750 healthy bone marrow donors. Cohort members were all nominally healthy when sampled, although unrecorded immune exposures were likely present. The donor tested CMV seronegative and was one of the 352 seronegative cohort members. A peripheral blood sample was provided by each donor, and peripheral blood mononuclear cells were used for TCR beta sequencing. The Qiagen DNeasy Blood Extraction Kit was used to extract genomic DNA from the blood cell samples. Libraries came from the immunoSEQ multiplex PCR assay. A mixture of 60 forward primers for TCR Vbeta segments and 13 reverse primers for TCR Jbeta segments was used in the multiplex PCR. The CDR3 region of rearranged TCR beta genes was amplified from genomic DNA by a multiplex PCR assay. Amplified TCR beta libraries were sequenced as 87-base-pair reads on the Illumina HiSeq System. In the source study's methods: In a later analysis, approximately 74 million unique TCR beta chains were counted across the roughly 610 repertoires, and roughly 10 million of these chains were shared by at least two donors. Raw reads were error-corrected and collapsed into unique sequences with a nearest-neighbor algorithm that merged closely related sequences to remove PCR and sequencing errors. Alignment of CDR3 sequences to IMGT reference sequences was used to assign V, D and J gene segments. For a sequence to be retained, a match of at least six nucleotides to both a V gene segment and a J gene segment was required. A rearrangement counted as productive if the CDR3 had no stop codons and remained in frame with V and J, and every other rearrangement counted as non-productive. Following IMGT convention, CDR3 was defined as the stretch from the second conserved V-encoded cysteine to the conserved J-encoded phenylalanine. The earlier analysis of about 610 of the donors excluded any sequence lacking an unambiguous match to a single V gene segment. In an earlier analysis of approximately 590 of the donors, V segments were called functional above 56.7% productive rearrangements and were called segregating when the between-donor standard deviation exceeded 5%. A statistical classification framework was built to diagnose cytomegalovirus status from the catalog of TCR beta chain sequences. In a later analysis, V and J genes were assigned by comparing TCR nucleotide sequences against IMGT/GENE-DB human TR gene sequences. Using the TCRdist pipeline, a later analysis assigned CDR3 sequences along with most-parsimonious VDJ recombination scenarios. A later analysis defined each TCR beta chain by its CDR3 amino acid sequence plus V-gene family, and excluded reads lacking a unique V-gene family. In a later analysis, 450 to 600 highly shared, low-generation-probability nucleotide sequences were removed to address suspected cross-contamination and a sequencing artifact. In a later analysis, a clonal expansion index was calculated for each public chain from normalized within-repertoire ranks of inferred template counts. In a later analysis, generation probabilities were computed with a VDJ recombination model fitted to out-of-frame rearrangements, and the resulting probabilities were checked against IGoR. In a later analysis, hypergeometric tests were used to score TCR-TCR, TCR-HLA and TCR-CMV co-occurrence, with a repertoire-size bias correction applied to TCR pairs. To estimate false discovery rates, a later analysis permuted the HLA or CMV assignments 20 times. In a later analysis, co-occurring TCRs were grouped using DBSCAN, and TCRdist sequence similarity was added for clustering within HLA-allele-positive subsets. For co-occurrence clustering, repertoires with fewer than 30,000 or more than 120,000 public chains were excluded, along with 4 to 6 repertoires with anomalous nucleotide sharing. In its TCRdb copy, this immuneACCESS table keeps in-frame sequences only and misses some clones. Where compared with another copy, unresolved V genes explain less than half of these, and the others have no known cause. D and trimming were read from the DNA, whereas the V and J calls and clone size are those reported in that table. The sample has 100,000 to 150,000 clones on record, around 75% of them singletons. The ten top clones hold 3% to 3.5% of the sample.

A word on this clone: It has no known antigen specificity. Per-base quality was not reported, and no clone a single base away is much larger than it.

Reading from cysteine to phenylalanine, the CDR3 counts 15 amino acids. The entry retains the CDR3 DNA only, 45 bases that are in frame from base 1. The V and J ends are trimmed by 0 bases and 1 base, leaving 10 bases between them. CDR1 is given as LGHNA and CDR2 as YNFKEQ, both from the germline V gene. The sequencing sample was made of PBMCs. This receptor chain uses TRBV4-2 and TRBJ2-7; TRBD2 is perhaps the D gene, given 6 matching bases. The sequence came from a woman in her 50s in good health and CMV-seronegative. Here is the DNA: TGTGCCAGCAGCCAAGATCCCGGGAGTTCCTACGAGCAGTACTTC. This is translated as CASSQDPGSSYEQYF.